The clone carrying this T cell receptor (beta chain) showed up just a few times. Germline V CDR1 and CDR2: MGHDK, SYGVNS. Trimming stripped 1 base from V and 2 bases from J, with 8 bases between. This CDR3 region has 14 residues. This record belongs to a study of blood T cell repertoires in COVID-19. The assay was immunoSEQ multiplex PCR, and TCRdb's table has in-frame clones only and misses some. The sample contains approximately 44,000 clones, 79% of which appear only once. The sequenced material came from peripheral blood. This sequence was found in a woman aged 80 or over with acute or convalescent COVID-19. The gene calls are TRBV25-1 and TRBJ2-5, with D possibly TRBD1 on 5 matching bases. The DNA for the CDR3 is TGTGCCAGCAGTGAATGGAAGGGGCAAGAGACCCAGTACTTC. Its translation: CASSEWKGQETQYF.